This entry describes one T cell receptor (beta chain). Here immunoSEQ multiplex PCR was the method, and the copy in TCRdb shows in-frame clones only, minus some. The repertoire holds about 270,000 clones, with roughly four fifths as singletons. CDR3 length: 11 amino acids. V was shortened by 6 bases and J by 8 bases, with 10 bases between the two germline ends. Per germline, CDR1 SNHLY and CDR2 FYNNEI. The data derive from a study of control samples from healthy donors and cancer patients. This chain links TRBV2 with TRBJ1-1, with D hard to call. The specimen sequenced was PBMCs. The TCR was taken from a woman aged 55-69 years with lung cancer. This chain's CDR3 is CASSVGREAFF. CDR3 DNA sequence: TGTGCCAGCAGCGTTGGACGGGAAGCTTTCTTT.